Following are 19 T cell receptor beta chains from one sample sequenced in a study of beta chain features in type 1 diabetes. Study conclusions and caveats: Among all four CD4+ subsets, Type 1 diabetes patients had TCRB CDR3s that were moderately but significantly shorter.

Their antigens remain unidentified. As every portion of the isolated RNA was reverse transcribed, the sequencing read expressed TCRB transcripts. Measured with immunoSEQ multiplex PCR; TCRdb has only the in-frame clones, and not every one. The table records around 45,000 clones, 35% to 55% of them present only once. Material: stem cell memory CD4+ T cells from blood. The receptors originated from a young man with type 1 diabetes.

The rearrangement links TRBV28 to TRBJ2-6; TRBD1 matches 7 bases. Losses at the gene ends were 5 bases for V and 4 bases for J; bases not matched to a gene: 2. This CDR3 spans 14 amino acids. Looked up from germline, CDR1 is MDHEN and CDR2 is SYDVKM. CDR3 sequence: CASSGTAGANVLTF. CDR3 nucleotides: TGTGCCAGCAGTGGGACAGCCGGGGCCAACGTCCTGACTTTC. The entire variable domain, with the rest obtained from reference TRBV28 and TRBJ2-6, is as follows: DVKVTQSSRYLVKRTGEKVFLECVQDMDHENMFWYRQDPGLGLRLIYFSYDVKMKEKGDIPEGYSVSREKKERFSLILESASTNQTSMYLCASSGTAGANVLTFGAGSRLTVL.

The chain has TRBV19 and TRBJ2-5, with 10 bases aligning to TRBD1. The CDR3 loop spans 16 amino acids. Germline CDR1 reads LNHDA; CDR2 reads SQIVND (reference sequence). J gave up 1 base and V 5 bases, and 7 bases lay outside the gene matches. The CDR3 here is CASSGPGQGFQETQYF. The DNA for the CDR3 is TGTGCCAGTAGTGGTCCGGGACAGGGGTTCCAAGAGACCCAGTACTTC.

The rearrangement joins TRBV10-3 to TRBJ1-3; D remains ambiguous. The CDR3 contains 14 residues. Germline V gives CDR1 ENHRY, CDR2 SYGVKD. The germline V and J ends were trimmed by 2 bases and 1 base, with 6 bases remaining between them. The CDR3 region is CAISEPVSGNTIYF. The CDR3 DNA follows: TGTGCCATCAGTGAGCCAGTATCTGGAAACACCATATATTTT.

The CDR3 coding sequence is TGTGCCGGACGGACAGTAGGTCAGCCCCAGCATTTT. Translated: CAGRTVGQPQHF. This chain connects TRBV28 to TRBJ1-5; maybe TRBD1 (6 bases). The germline V and J ends were trimmed by 11 bases and 6 bases, with 14 bases remaining between them. The CDR3 loop spans 12 amino acids. Per germline, CDR1 MDHEN and CDR2 SYDVKM.

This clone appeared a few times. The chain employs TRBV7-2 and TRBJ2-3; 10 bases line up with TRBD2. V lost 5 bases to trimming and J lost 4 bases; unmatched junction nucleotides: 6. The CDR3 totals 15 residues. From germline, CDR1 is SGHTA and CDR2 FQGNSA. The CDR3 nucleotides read TGTGCCAGCAGCCTCTCTAGCGGGAGACCAGATACGCAGTATTTT. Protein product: CASSLSSGRPDTQYF.

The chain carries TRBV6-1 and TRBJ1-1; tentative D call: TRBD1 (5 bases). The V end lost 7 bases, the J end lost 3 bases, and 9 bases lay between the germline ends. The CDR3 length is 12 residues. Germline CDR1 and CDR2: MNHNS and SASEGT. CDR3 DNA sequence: TGTGCCAGCACAAGACAGTACACTGAAGCTTTCTTT. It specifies CASTRQYTEAFF.

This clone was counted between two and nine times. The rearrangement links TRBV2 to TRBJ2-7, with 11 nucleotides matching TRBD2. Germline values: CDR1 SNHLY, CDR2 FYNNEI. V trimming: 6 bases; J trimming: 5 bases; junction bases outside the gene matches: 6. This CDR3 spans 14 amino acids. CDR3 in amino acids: CASSELAGVNEQYF. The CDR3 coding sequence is TGTGCCAGCAGCGAACTAGCGGGAGTAAACGAGCAGTACTTC.

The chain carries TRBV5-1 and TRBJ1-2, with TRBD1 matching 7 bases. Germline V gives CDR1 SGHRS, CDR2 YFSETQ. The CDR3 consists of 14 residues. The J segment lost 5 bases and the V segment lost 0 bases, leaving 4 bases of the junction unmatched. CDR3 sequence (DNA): TGCGCCAGCAGCTTGGACGAGGGGGCATATGGCTACACCTTC. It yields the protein CASSLDEGAYGYTF.

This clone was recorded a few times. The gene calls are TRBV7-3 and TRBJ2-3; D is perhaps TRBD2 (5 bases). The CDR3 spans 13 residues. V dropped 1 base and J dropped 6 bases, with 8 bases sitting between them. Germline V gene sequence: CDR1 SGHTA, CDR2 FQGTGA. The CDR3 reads CASSLSRDDTQYF. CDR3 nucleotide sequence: TGTGCCAGCAGCTTAAGTCGGGATGATACGCAGTATTTT.

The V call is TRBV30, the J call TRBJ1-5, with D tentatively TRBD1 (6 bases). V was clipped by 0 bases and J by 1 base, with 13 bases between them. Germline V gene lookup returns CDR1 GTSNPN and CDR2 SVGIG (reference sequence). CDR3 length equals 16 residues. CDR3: CAWSVRGAWSNQPQHF. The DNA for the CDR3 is TGTGCCTGGAGTGTCCGGGGGGCCTGGAGCAATCAGCCCCAGCATTTT. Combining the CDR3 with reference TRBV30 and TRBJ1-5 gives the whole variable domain SQTIHQWPATLVQPVGSPLSLECTVEGTSNPNLYWYRQAAGRGLQLLFYSVGIGQISSEVPQNLSASRPQDRQFILSSKKLLLSDSGFYLCAWSVRGAWSNQPQHFGDGTRLSIL.

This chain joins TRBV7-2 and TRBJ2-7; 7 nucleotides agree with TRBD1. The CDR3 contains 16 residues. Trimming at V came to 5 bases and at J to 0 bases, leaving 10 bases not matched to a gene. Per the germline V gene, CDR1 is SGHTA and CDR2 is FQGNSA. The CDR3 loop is CASSPSTGMSSYEQYF. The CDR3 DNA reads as TGTGCCAGCAGCCCCTCGACAGGGATGAGCTCCTACGAGCAGTACTTC. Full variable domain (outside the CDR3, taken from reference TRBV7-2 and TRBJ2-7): GAGVSQSPSNKVTEKGKDVELRCDPISGHTALYWYRQSLGQGLEFLIYFQGNSAPDKSGLPSDRFSAERTGGSVSTLTIQRTQQEDSAVYLCASSPSTGMSSYEQYFGPGTRLTVT.

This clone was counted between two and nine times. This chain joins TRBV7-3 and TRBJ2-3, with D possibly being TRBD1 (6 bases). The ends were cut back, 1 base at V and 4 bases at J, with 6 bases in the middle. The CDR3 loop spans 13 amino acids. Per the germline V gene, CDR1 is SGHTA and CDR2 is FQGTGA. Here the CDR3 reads CASSLRQADTQYF. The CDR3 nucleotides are TGTGCCAGCAGCTTAAGACAGGCAGATACGCAGTATTTT.

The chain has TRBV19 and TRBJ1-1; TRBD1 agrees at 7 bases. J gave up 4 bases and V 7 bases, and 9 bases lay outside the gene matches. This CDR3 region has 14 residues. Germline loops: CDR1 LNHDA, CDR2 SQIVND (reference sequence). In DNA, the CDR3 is TGTGCCAGTATGAAAGGACAGGTCCTCACTGAAGCTTTCTTT. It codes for CASMKGQVLTEAFF.

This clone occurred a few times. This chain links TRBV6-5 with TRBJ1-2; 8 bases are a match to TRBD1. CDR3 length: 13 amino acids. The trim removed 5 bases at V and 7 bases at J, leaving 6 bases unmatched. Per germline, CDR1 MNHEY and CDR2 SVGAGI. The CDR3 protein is CASSPQGAVGYTF. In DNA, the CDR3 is TGTGCCAGCAGTCCCCAGGGGGCAGTTGGCTACACCTTC.

The chain's CDR3 is CASSASSGTDLITQYF. In DNA, the CDR3 is TGTGCCAGCAGCGCCAGTAGTGGGACAGACCTAATCACCCAGTACTTC. V gene TRBV9 combines with J gene TRBJ2-5; TRBD1 matches 7 bases. Germline CDR1 reads SGDLS; CDR2 reads YYNGEE. The trim removed 3 bases at V and 8 bases at J, leaving 16 bases unmatched. This CDR3 region has 16 residues.

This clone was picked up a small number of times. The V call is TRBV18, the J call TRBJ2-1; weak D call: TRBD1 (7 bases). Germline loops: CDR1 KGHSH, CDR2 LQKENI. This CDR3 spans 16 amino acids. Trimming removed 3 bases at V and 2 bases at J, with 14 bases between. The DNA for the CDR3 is TGTGCCAGCTCACCTCAGGAGGGGGCTACCTACAATGAGCAGTTCTTC. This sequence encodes CASSPQEGATYNEQFF.

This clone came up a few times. The DNA of the CDR3 is TGCAGCGTATCTCAGGGGGACAATCAGCCCCAGCATTTT. As protein: CSVSQGDNQPQHF. This rearrangement joins TRBV29-1 to TRBJ1-5; 7 nucleotides align to TRBD1. Germline trimming cut 6 bases from V and 3 bases from J; bases unmatched to any gene: 5. The CDR3 is made up of 13 amino acids. Germline CDR1 is SQVTM and CDR2 is ANQGSEA.

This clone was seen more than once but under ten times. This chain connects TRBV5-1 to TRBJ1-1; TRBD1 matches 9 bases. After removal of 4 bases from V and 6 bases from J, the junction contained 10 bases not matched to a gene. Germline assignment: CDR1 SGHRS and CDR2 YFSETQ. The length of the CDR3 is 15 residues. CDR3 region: CASSPLTGGASEAFF. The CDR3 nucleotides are TGCGCCAGCAGCCCACTTACAGGGGGCGCGTCTGAAGCTTTCTTT.

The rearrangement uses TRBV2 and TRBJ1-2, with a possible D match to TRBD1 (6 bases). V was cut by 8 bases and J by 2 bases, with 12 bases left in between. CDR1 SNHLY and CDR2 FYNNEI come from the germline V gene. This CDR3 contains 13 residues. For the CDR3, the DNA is TGTGCCAGCGCAGGGGTTCCAAACTATGGCTACACCTTC. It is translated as CASAGVPNYGYTF.